The rows below give T cell receptor beta chains drawn from one sample of a study of control samples from healthy donors and cancer patients. Some clones are missing from TCRdb's copy, which holds only in-frame ones; the method was immunoSEQ multiplex PCR. The repertoire has around 100,000 clones, about 90% of them found once; the top ten carry 18%. Sequencing input: blood. The receptors stem from a woman aged 45-65 years in good health. Both conserved end residues are part of each CDR3. A D gene is named only where the DNA matches it firmly. Expanded clones are given a class, and other clones once, few, many or no size at all.

clone size: .; J gene: TRBJ1-4; D gene: .; V gene: TRBV11-2; CDR3 protein: CASSLEATDEKLFF; CDR3 DNA: TGTGCCAGCAGCTTAGAGGCGACTGATGAAAAACTGTTTTTT
clone size: .; J gene: TRBJ2-2; D gene: .; V gene: TRBV4-3; CDR3 protein: CASSQSTGELFF; CDR3 DNA: TGCGCCAGCAGCCAAAGTACCGGGGAGCTGTTTTTT
clone size: .; J gene: TRBJ2-7; D gene: .; V gene: TRBV9; CDR3 protein: CASSFTGGSLGEQYF; CDR3 DNA: TGTGCCAGCAGCTTCACCGGGGGCTCGTTAGGGGAGCAGTACTTC
clone size: .; J gene: TRBJ1-2; D gene: .; V gene: TRBV6-2/TRBV6-3; CDR3 protein: CASSFTGNYGYTF; CDR3 DNA: TGTGCCAGCAGTTTTACAGGGAACTATGGCTACACCTTC
clone size: .; J gene: TRBJ2-5; D gene: TRBD1; V gene: TRBV7-2; CDR3 protein: CASSFQDRGRETQYF; CDR3 DNA: TGTGCCAGCAGCTTCCAGGACAGGGGTAGGGAGACCCAGTACTTC
clone size: .; J gene: TRBJ2-3; D gene: TRBD2; V gene: TRBV15; CDR3 protein: CATSRASGRAFSTDTQYF; CDR3 DNA: TGTGCCACCAGCAGAGCAAGCGGGAGGGCCTTTAGCACAGATACGCAGTATTTT
clone size: .; J gene: TRBJ2-1; D gene: TRBD2; V gene: TRBV11-3; CDR3 protein: CASRQGGGRYNEQFF; CDR3 DNA: TGTGCCAGCCGCCAGGGCGGCGGGAGGTACAATGAGCAGTTCTTC
clone size: .; J gene: TRBJ1-2; D gene: TRBD1; V gene: TRBV5-6; CDR3 protein: CASSLLDRDNYGYTF; CDR3 DNA: TGTGCCAGCAGCTTGCTGGACAGGGATAACTATGGCTACACCTTC
clone size: .; J gene: TRBJ1-2; D gene: .; V gene: TRBV30; CDR3 protein: CAWSSWDYGYTF; CDR3 DNA: TGTGCCTGGAGTTCTTGGGACTATGGCTACACCTTC
clone size: .; J gene: TRBJ1-6; D gene: TRBD1; V gene: TRBV14; CDR3 protein: CASSPMQGGGGNSPLHF; CDR3 DNA: TGTGCCAGCAGCCCAATGCAGGGGGGCGGTGGTAATTCACCCCTCCACTTT
clone size: .; J gene: TRBJ2-1; D gene: TRBD2; V gene: TRBV7-2; CDR3 protein: CASSLGGGRWDEQFF; CDR3 DNA: TGTGCCAGCAGCTTAGGCGGCGGGAGGTGGGATGAGCAGTTCTTC
clone size: .; J gene: TRBJ2-7; D gene: .; V gene: TRBV5-5; CDR3 protein: CASWGMDYEQYF; CDR3 DNA: TGTGCCAGCTGGGGGATGGACTACGAGCAGTACTTC
clone size: .; J gene: TRBJ2-1; D gene: .; V gene: TRBV14; CDR3 protein: CASSQGGKRYNEQFF; CDR3 DNA: TGTGCCAGCAGCCAAGGTGGGAAACGCTACAATGAGCAGTTCTTC
clone size: .; J gene: TRBJ1-1; D gene: .; V gene: TRBV18; CDR3 protein: CASSPGGTRVSTEAFF; CDR3 DNA: TGTGCCAGCTCACCAGGAGGGACAAGGGTGTCCACTGAAGCTTTCTTT
clone size: .; J gene: TRBJ1-5; D gene: .; V gene: TRBV21-1; CDR3 protein: CASSKLAYRDGNQPQHF; CDR3 DNA: TGTGCCAGCAGCAAATTGGCTTACCGGGACGGAAATCAGCCCCAGCATTTT
clone size: .; J gene: TRBJ1-1; D gene: .; V gene: TRBV6-5; CDR3 protein: CASSYSNSPEAFF; CDR3 DNA: TGTGCCAGCAGTTACTCGAATAGCCCCGAAGCTTTCTTT
clone size: .; J gene: TRBJ1-2; D gene: TRBD1; V gene: TRBV4-2; CDR3 protein: CASSARDSPTGSYGYTF; CDR3 DNA: TGTGCCAGCAGCGCGCGGGACAGCCCTACTGGCTCTTATGGCTACACCTTC
clone size: .; J gene: TRBJ1-4; D gene: .; V gene: TRBV7-9; CDR3 protein: CASSLNSGRGEKLFF; CDR3 DNA: TGTGCCAGCAGCTTAAATTCGGGGCGAGGTGAAAAACTGTTTTTT
clone size: .; J gene: TRBJ2-2; D gene: TRBD2; V gene: TRBV5-4; CDR3 protein: CASSPLASGNRVTGELFF; CDR3 DNA: TGTGCCAGCAGCCCCCTGGCTAGCGGGAATAGGGTCACCGGGGAGCTGTTTTTT
clone size: .; J gene: TRBJ2-5; D gene: .; V gene: TRBV5-1; CDR3 protein: CASSFQETQYF; CDR3 DNA: TGCGCCAGCAGCTTTCAAGAGACCCAGTACTTC
clone size: .; J gene: TRBJ1-6; D gene: TRBD1; V gene: TRBV13; CDR3 protein: CASSWTGVSSYNSPLHF; CDR3 DNA: TGTGCCAGCAGCTGGACAGGGGTCAGCTCCTATAATTCACCCCTCCACTTT
clone size: .; J gene: TRBJ1-2; D gene: .; V gene: TRBV5-4; CDR3 protein: CASRAGTEYGYTF; CDR3 DNA: TGTGCCAGCAGAGCCGGGACGGAGTATGGCTACACCTTC
clone size: once; J gene: TRBJ1-3; D gene: TRBD1; V gene: TRBV4-1; CDR3 protein: CASSLDLRTGKGNTIYF; CDR3 DNA: TGCGCCAGCAGCCTCGATCTCAGGACAGGTAAGGGAAACACCATATATTTT
clone size: .; J gene: TRBJ1-1; D gene: TRBD1; V gene: TRBV24-1; CDR3 protein: CATSPSPGQGAVYPEAFF; CDR3 DNA: TGTGCCACCAGTCCTAGTCCGGGACAGGGGGCCGTATATCCTGAAGCTTTCTTT
clone size: .; J gene: TRBJ1-1; D gene: .; V gene: TRBV7-6; CDR3 protein: CASSSSDRPYTEAFF; CDR3 DNA: TGTGCCAGCAGCTCCAGCGACAGACCGTACACTGAAGCTTTCTTT
clone size: few; J gene: TRBJ1-2; D gene: .; V gene: TRBV7-8; CDR3 protein: CASSLRADTNYGYTF; CDR3 DNA: TGTGCCAGCAGCTTACGAGCAGACACTAACTATGGCTACACCTTC
clone size: .; J gene: TRBJ1-1; D gene: .; V gene: TRBV13; CDR3 protein: CASSLLPDPMNTEAFF; CDR3 DNA: TGTGCCAGCAGCTTACTTCCGGATCCGATGAACACTGAAGCTTTCTTT
clone size: .; J gene: TRBJ1-1; D gene: .; V gene: TRBV28; CDR3 protein: CASSPPRGGLEDTEAFF; CDR3 DNA: TGTGCCAGCAGTCCTCCCCGGGGGGGGCTCGAGGACACTGAAGCTTTCTTT
clone size: .; J gene: TRBJ2-2; D gene: .; V gene: TRBV24-1; CDR3 protein: CATSDFEYRDAGITGELFF; CDR3 DNA: TGTGCCACCAGTGATTTCGAGTATCGGGACGCGGGAATCACCGGGGAGCTGTTTTTT
clone size: .; J gene: TRBJ1-6; D gene: .; V gene: TRBV10-1; CDR3 protein: CASGPPEARSYNSPLHF; CDR3 DNA: TGCGCCAGCGGACCACCAGAAGCACGCTCCTATAATTCACCCCTCCACTTT
clone size: .; J gene: TRBJ2-3; D gene: .; V gene: TRBV4-2; CDR3 protein: CASSQEFGGTDTQYF; CDR3 DNA: TGTGCCAGCAGCCAAGAGTTCGGGGGCACAGATACGCAGTATTTT
clone size: .; J gene: TRBJ2-5; D gene: .; V gene: TRBV5-6; CDR3 protein: CASSLRHGRLGTQYF; CDR3 DNA: TGTGCCAGCAGCTTGAGGCACGGCCGGCTGGGGACCCAGTACTTC
clone size: .; J gene: TRBJ1-1; D gene: .; V gene: TRBV6-2/TRBV6-3; CDR3 protein: CASSYTTYTEAFF; CDR3 DNA: TGTGCCAGCAGTTATACCACCTACACTGAAGCTTTCTTT
clone size: .; J gene: TRBJ2-4; D gene: TRBD2; V gene: TRBV29-1; CDR3 protein: CSVGMGRSAGDIQYF; CDR3 DNA: TGCAGCGTCGGCATGGGTCGGAGTGCGGGGGACATTCAGTACTTC
clone size: .; J gene: TRBJ1-1; D gene: TRBD1; V gene: TRBV7-3; CDR3 protein: CASSPSGGTEAFF; CDR3 DNA: TGTGCCAGCAGCCCCTCTGGGGGGACAGAGGCTTTCTTT
clone size: .; J gene: TRBJ2-2; D gene: .; V gene: TRBV6-2/TRBV6-3; CDR3 protein: CASSRLGGRGTGELFF; CDR3 DNA: TGTGCCAGCAGCCGCCTTGGGGGGCGGGGCACCGGGGAGCTGTTTTTT
clone size: .; J gene: TRBJ1-1; D gene: TRBD1; V gene: TRBV14; CDR3 protein: CASSQNRGRNTEAFF; CDR3 DNA: TGTGCCAGCAGCCAGAACAGGGGAAGGAACACTGAAGCTTTCTTT
clone size: few; J gene: TRBJ2-1; D gene: .; V gene: TRBV5-1; CDR3 protein: CASSPLAASGNEQFF; CDR3 DNA: TGCGCCAGCAGCCCCTTGGCTGCTTCGGGTAATGAGCAGTTCTTC